This T cell receptor (beta chain) was profiled in a study of CD8 T cells in ankylosing spondylitis. Each CDR3 protein gets one entry after TCRdb re-called the 5' RACE reads with MiXCR. The sample yields around 250,000 distinct CDR3 sequences, around 11% seen once. Trimming shortened V by 1 base and J by 0 bases, and 12 bases separated the two germline ends. The CDR3 consists of 16 residues. Input material: blood, either unsorted or a sorted T cell fraction (not recorded which). This receptor was identified in a male donor with ankylosing spondylitis or in good health (not recorded which). The chain combines TRBV12-3 or TRBV12-4 with TRBJ1-1; D is undetermined. For the CDR3, the DNA is TGTGCCAGCAGTTTAGGCGGGTCAACTCTGAACACTGAAGCTTTCTTT. It specifies CASSLGGSTLNTEAFF.